Listed here are 31 T cell receptor beta chains from one sample, sequenced in a study of OX40 agonist ivuxolimab in advanced cancers. TCRdb keeps only in-frame clones here, not all; method: immunoSEQ multiplex PCR. Among roughly 60,000 clones, 85% to 90% were seen once, and the ten largest hold approximately 0.78%. The sequences come from CD4+ or CD8+ T cells sorted from blood, collected in a trial of the OX40 agonist ivuxolimab. The receptors here all came from an adult with an advanced solid tumor such as melanoma, head and neck, liver or kidney cancer.

A word on this clone: Germline and junction disagree at one end, which may indicate a read error. The gene calls are TRBV6-1 and TRBJ2-7, with D possibly matching TRBD2 (5 bases). This CDR3 is built from 14 residues. The germline V gene encodes CDR1 MNHNS and CDR2 SASEGT. The CDR3 spells CASSEFYSGWTLVF. The CDR3 DNA reads TGTGCCAGCAGTGAATTTTATTCGGGATGGACCCTAGTCTTC.

The gene calls are TRBV5-1 and TRBJ2-5, with 9 bases aligning to TRBD2. The V and J ends lost 0 bases and 2 bases, in that order; junction bases with no gene match: 5. Germline CDR1 and CDR2: SGHRS and YFSETQ. CDR3 length: 16 residues. The CDR3 reads CASSLERGVLQETQYF. The DNA of the CDR3 is TGCGCCAGCAGCTTGGAGCGGGGGGTTCTACAAGAGACCCAGTACTTC.

This clone is a singleton in its sample. The chain combines TRBV11-2 with TRBJ2-3; 7 bases match TRBD2. The CDR3 covers 15 residues. Losses at the gene ends were 7 bases for V and 1 base for J; bases not matched to a gene: 8. The germline gives CDR1 SGHAT, CDR2 FQNNGV. The CDR3 is CASTRRGDGTDTQYF. CDR3 sequence (DNA): TGTGCCAGCACCCGACGGGGGGACGGCACAGATACGCAGTATTTT.

The rearrangement uses TRBV5-1 and TRBJ2-2; the match to TRBD1 covers 8 bases. Looked up from germline, CDR1 is SGHRS and CDR2 is YFSETQ. The CDR3 length is 18 residues. J gave up 6 bases and V 1 base, and 14 bases lay outside the gene matches. CDR3 loop: CASSLYASGQGNAGELFF. Here the CDR3 DNA reads TGCGCCAGCAGCTTGTATGCCAGCGGACAGGGAAATGCCGGGGAGCTGTTTTTT. The variable domain in full, completed from reference TRBV5-1 and TRBJ2-2, reads KAGVTQTPRYLIKTRGQQVTLSCSPISGHRSVSWYQQTPGQGLQFLFEYFSETQRNKGNFPGRFSGRQFSNSRSEMNVSTLELGDSALYLCASSLYASGQGNAGELFFGEGSRLTVL.

This chain connects TRBV18 to TRBJ1-3; the match to TRBD1 covers 9 bases. Germline loops: CDR1 KGHSH, CDR2 LQKENI. The J segment lost 1 base and the V segment lost 1 base, leaving 8 bases of the junction unmatched. The CDR3 spans 18 residues. The CDR3, as DNA: TGTGCCAGCTCACCACAGGACAGGGGCCTTACTTCTGGAAACACCATATATTTT. Amino acids: CASSPQDRGLTSGNTIYF.

The CDR3 is CASSFRDGQPQHF. The CDR3, as DNA: TGTGCCAGCAGTTTCCGGGATGGTCAGCCCCAGCATTTT. The V gene is TRBV27, the J gene TRBJ1-5; unclear D gene. Germline values: CDR1 MNHEY, CDR2 SMNVEV (reference sequence). The V end was cut by 3 bases, the J end by 6 bases, with 9 bases between. CDR3 length equals 13 residues.

The rearrangement uses TRBV5-8 and TRBJ1-1; possible D gene TRBD1, 5 bases. The CDR3 is made up of 14 amino acids. Germline V CDR1 and CDR2: SGHTS, YDEGEE. The germline V and J ends were trimmed by 3 bases and 3 bases, with 12 bases remaining between them. CDR3 bases: TGTGCCAGCAGCTCCACAGGAGTCTACACTGAAGCTTTCTTT. It yields the protein CASSSTGVYTEAFF.

V gene TRBV5-6 combines with J gene TRBJ1-2; D gene ambiguous. The V gene lost 4 bases and the J gene lost 5 bases, with 12 bases spanning the gap. Germline assignment: CDR1 SGHDT and CDR2 YYEEEE. This CDR3 has 13 amino acids. The CDR3 coding sequence is TGTGCCAGCAGCCGCGGACGGATTTATGGCTACACCTTC. This sequence encodes CASSRGRIYGYTF.

This chain joins TRBV7-2 and TRBJ1-2, with D uncertain. CDR3 size: 14 residues. The V gene lost 0 bases and the J gene lost 2 bases, with 7 bases spanning the gap. Germline loops: CDR1 SGHTA, CDR2 FQGNSA. The CDR3 sequence: CASSLAGGNYGYTF. Written as DNA, the CDR3 is TGTGCCAGCAGCTTAGCGGGCGGGAACTATGGCTACACCTTC.

The chain links TRBV5-1 to TRBJ2-7, with D hard to call. The CDR3 is made up of 11 amino acids. Germline assignment: CDR1 SGHRS and CDR2 YFSETQ. Trimming took 4 bases from V and 2 from J, leaving 4 bases between them. CDR3 DNA: TGCGCCAGCAGCGTAGCCTACGAGCAGTACTTC. Translated, it gives CASSVAYEQYF.

J is TRBJ1-1 and V is TRBV4-3; D is unclear. Germline CDR1 and CDR2: LGHNA and YSLEER. The V and J ends lost 0 bases and 3 bases respectively, with 11 bases between them. CDR3 length: 15 amino acids. The CDR3 DNA sequence: TGCGCCAGCAGCCAAGATCCCACACTTTACACTGAAGCTTTCTTT. It encodes CASSQDPTLYTEAFF.

This chain joins TRBV5-1 and TRBJ2-5; D is unresolved. Germline CDR1 SGHRS, CDR2 YFSETQ. Trimming cost V 7 bases and J 5 bases, with 18 bases left between them. CDR3 length equals 14 residues. The CDR3 sequence: CASRKGRSSETQYF. The CDR3, as DNA: TGCGCCAGCCGAAAAGGACGGAGCTCGGAGACCCAGTACTTC.

The rearrangement uses TRBV5-4 and TRBJ1-6; D gene uncertain. Germline CDR1 and CDR2: SGHNT and YYREEE (reference sequence). Trimming pared 0 bases from V and 10 bases from J, leaving 17 bases between. There are 16 residues in the CDR3. CDR3 bases: TGTGCCAGCAGCTTGGATCTGTCTCCCTCGGGATCACCCCTCCACTTT. Translation gives CASSLDLSPSGSPLHF.

This chain joins TRBV6-1 and TRBJ2-1; 7 bases line up with TRBD2. The CDR3 runs 13 residues. The V gene end was trimmed by 1 base and the J gene end by 15 bases; junction bases not matched to a gene: 9. Germline V gene lookup returns CDR1 MNHNS and CDR2 SASEGT. This chain's CDR3 is CASSEEGGSPWFF. CDR3 in DNA: TGTGCCAGCAGTGAAGAAGGCGGGAGTCCATGGTTCTTC.

DNA of the CDR3: TGCGCCAGCAGCCAGGAAGGGCTTGGGGCCAACGTCCTGACTTTC. Encoded protein: CASSQEGLGANVLTF. The chain is built from TRBV4-3 and TRBJ2-6; D ambiguous. Germline V gives CDR1 LGHNA, CDR2 YSLEER. The CDR3 covers 15 residues. V was clipped by 3 bases and J by 3 bases, with 9 bases between them.

The V gene is TRBV6-6, the J gene TRBJ1-6; D remains ambiguous. Trimming stripped 5 bases from V and 7 bases from J, with 6 bases between. Germline V CDR1 and CDR2: MNHNY, SVGAGI (reference sequence). This CDR3 region has 12 residues. In nucleotides, the CDR3 is TGTGCCAGCAGTAAACAGAATTCACCCCTCCACTTT. Translation: CASSKQNSPLHF.

This clone showed up just a few times. V and J are TRBV5-4 and TRBJ1-6; D ambiguous. The germline V gene has CDR1 SGHNT and CDR2 YYREEE (reference sequence). Trimming removed 0 bases from V and 9 bases from J, with 7 bases in between. The CDR3 length is 13 residues. The DNA of the CDR3 is TGTGCCAGCAGCTTGGAAGGCCGTTCACCCCTCCACTTT. The encoded protein is CASSLEGRSPLHF.

This chain uses TRBV7-6 with TRBJ1-6, with 9 bases aligning to TRBD1. Germline assignment: CDR1 SGHVS and CDR2 FNYEAQ. The length of the CDR3 is 16 residues. The trim removed 1 base at V and 7 bases at J, leaving 5 bases unmatched. This CDR3 reads CASSLEGQGANSPLHF. CDR3 DNA: TGTGCCAGCAGCTTAGAGGGACAGGGCGCCAATTCACCCCTCCACTTT. The complete variable domain, with remaining parts taken from reference TRBV7-6 and TRBJ1-6, reads GAGVSQSPRYKVTKRGQDVALRCDPISGHVSLYWYRQALGQGPEFLTYFNYEAQQDKSGLPNDRFSAERPEGSISTLTIQRTEQRDSAMYRCASSLEGQGANSPLHFGNGTRLTVT.

The chain links TRBV2 to TRBJ2-1; D possibly corresponds to TRBD1 (5 bases). The CDR3 loop spans 15 amino acids. V was trimmed by 1 base and J by 0 bases, leaving 7 bases between them. Germline V gene lookup returns CDR1 SNHLY and CDR2 FYNNEI. DNA of the CDR3: TGTGCCAGCAGTGAAGACAGGAGCTCCTACAATGAGCAGTTCTTC. This gives the protein CASSEDRSSYNEQFF.

V usage is TRBV6-6 and J usage is TRBJ2-7; D may be TRBD1 (5 bases). CDR3 size: 12 residues. Germline CDR1 is MNHNY and CDR2 is SVGAGI (reference sequence). V was shortened by 10 bases and J by 2 bases, with 12 bases between the two germline ends. For the CDR3, the DNA is TGTGCCACAGGGCCTTCAACCTACGAGCAGTACTTC. This codes for CATGPSTYEQYF.

The chain employs TRBV21-1 and TRBJ1-1; no check of the table's D call, TRBD1, against the DNA was made. TRBV21-1 is a known pseudogene. There are 17 residues in the CDR3. The CDR3 spells CASSRNRDRGCCTEAFF. Here the CDR3 DNA reads TGTGCCAGCAGCAGGAACCGGGACAGGGGTTGCTGCACTGAAGCTTTCTTT.

CDR3 DNA sequence: TGTGCCAGCAGGGAAACAGGAAACTATGGCTACACCTTC. This gives the protein CASRETGNYGYTF. The chain combines TRBV2 with TRBJ1-2, with D perhaps matching TRBD1 (5 bases). The V gene's germline CDR1 is SNHLY and CDR2 FYNNEI. CDR3 length: 13 amino acids. V lost 6 bases to trimming and J lost 2 bases, with 10 bases between them.

DNA of the CDR3: TGTGCCAGCAGCCTTGGACGGTCTAGGGGCTATGGCTACACCTTC. Encoded protein: CASSLGRSRGYGYTF. The rearrangement joins TRBV9 to TRBJ1-2; D perhaps matches TRBD1 (5 bases). CDR3 length equals 15 residues. CDR1 SGDLS and CDR2 YYNGEE come from the germline V gene. V was shortened by 4 bases and J by 4 bases, with 17 bases between the two germline ends.

V gene TRBV6-5 combines with J gene TRBJ1-5, with TRBD1 matching over 7 bases. The CDR3 runs to 14 residues. V shed 5 bases and J 5 bases; nucleotides not matched to a gene: 6. Germline V CDR1 and CDR2: MNHEY, SVGAGI. The CDR3 loop reads CASSEGQRYQPQHF. CDR3 DNA: TGTGCCAGCAGTGAGGGACAGCGATATCAGCCCCAGCATTTT.

This chain joins TRBV14 and TRBJ2-7, with 9 bases lining up with TRBD2. V lost 1 base and J lost 4; bases outside the gene matches: 5. Looked up from germline, CDR1 is SGHDN and CDR2 is FVKESK. This CDR3 contains 15 residues. The CDR3 DNA reads TGTGCCAGCAGCCAAGCCAGCGGGAGGATGTACGAGCAGTACTTC. Translation gives CASSQASGRMYEQYF. The full variable domain, with the rest looked up from reference TRBV14 and TRBJ2-7, is EAGVTQFPSHSVIEKGQTVTLRCDPISGHDNLYWYRRVMGKEIKFLLHFVKESKQDESGMPNNRFLAERTGGTYSTLKVQPAELEDSGVYFCASSQASGRMYEQYFGPGTRLTVT.

Of note for this clone: One junction end disagrees with the germline gene, perhaps due to a read error. CDR3 DNA: TGTGCCAGCAGCCAAGAAAGACTACACCGACCGTATGACTTC. This sequence encodes CASSQERLHRPYDF. The chain recombines TRBV14 with TRBJ2-5; TRBD2 is a possible D gene (5 bases). The germline V gene has CDR1 SGHDN and CDR2 FVKESK. The CDR3 loop spans 14 amino acids.

The rearrangement uses TRBV25-1 and TRBJ2-1, with a tentative D call TRBD1 (5 bases). This CDR3 has 14 amino acids. Deletions cut 0 bases from V and 9 bases from J, with 12 bases between. CDR1 and CDR2 from the germline V gene are MGHDK and SYGVNS. CDR3 sequence: CASSEYMTVGEQFF. The CDR3 bases are TGTGCCAGCAGTGAATATATGACAGTAGGTGAGCAGTTCTTC.

V is TRBV6-6 and J is TRBJ2-5; TRBD2 is a possible D gene (7 bases). CDR3 length equals 13 residues. Germline values: CDR1 MNHNY, CDR2 SVGAGI (reference sequence). The V end was cut by 6 bases, the J end by 4 bases, with 12 bases between. The CDR3 loop reads CASRGGGLETQYF. Here the CDR3 DNA reads TGTGCCAGCAGAGGGGGAGGGTTAGAGACCCAGTACTTC.

The chain is built from TRBV6-5 and TRBJ1-2; unclear D gene. The CDR3 runs 13 residues. V lost 6 bases and J 2 bases, leaving 10 bases between the germline ends. CDR1 is MNHEY and CDR2 is SVGAGI in the germline V gene. In nucleotides, the CDR3 is TGTGCCAGCAGCTCCGGACTAAACTATGGCTACACCTTC. It encodes CASSSGLNYGYTF.

The chain uses TRBV11-2 and TRBJ1-2, with no clear D. V lost 0 bases and J 3 bases, leaving 5 bases between the germline ends. Per germline, CDR1 SGHAT and CDR2 FQNNGV. There are 13 residues in the CDR3. Written as DNA, the CDR3 is TGTGCCAGCAGCTTAGATCCCCACTATGGCTACACCTTC. This codes for CASSLDPHYGYTF.

J is TRBJ2-4 and V is TRBV30, with unresolved D. Trimming stripped 1 base from V and 8 bases from J, with 6 bases between. The germline V gene encodes CDR1 GTSNPN and CDR2 SVGIG (reference sequence). The CDR3 has 11 residues. CDR3 in amino acids: CAWSEQDIQYF. In DNA form, the CDR3 reads TGTGCCTGGAGTGAGCAGGACATTCAGTACTTC.